These 17 T cell receptor beta chains share one sample of origin, sequenced in a study of regulatory T cells in long-lasting Graves disease. Arm-PCR of CDR3 regions with iRepertoire HTBI primers generated TCR beta libraries. TCRdb recomputed calls from the multiplex PCR reads with MiXCR, one row per CDR3 protein. Of about 240,000 distinct CDR3 sequences in the sample, just over 20% were seen once. The time point: newly diagnosed GD, antithyroid drugs for less than 3 months. The authors made the TCR library using RNA they extracted from PBMCs. The specimen was peripheral blood mononuclear cells (PBMCs), collected at new diagnosis, from a patient treated with antithyroid drugs. These receptors were taken from a female donor with Graves disease.

Ten or more counts support this clonotype. The CDR3 DNA is TGTGCCAGCAGCGCAGGGGGCCGGAGCTCCTACAATGAGCAGTTCTTC. This codes for CASSAGGRSSYNEQFF. This chain uses TRBV11-1 with TRBJ2-1, with 8 bases lining up with TRBD1. With 5 bases clipped from V and 0 bases from J, the junction kept 6 bases outside the gene matches. The CDR3 loop spans 16 amino acids. Per the germline V gene, CDR1 is SGHAT and CDR2 is FQDESV (reference sequence).

As to this clonotype: Just one base apart from a much larger clone, this may be a read error. This is likely a read error, given that the CDR3 carries no conserved phenylalanine or tryptophan at its end. This chain joins TRBV28 and TRBJ1-5; D might be TRBD1 (5 bases). This CDR3 has 15 amino acids. Germline-derived CDR1 and CDR2 are MDHEN and SYDVKM. V shed 6 bases and J shed 8 bases, with 20 bases lying between them. CDR3 sequence reads: CASSTPKRVGEPQHL. CDR3 DNA sequence: TGTGCCAGCAGCACGCCGAAGCGGGTGGGGGAGCCCCAGCATTTG.

In its sample, this clonotype was seen many times. The CDR3 reads CASLFLQGPREGYTF. In DNA, the CDR3 is TGTGCCAGCCTTTTTCTTCAGGGGCCGAGAGAAGGCTACACCTTC. J is TRBJ1-2 and V is TRBV12-3 or TRBV12-4, with D possibly TRBD1 on 6 matching bases. The CDR3 contains 15 residues. The ends were cut back, 8 bases at V and 8 bases at J, with 24 bases in the middle.

Worth noting for this clonotype: A single base separates this from a much larger clone, so it may be a read error. The chain recombines TRBV4-1 with TRBJ2-1; 9 positions match TRBD2. The CDR3 has 15 amino acids. Germline V CDR1 and CDR2: MGHRA, YSYEKL. The CDR3 nucleotides read TGCGCCAACAGCCGCCGTGATAGCGGGAGTGATGAGCAGTTCTTC. It codes for CANSRRDSGSDEQFF.

The V and J genes are TRBV4-2 and TRBJ2-5, with 8 nucleotides matching TRBD2. This CDR3 has 15 amino acids. The junction had 5 bases not matched to a gene; V was cut back by 0 bases and J by 5 bases. Germline assignment: CDR1 LGHNA and CDR2 YNFKEQ. The CDR3 region is CASSQESRGGETQYF. DNA of the CDR3: TGTGCCAGCAGCCAAGAATCCCGGGGGGGGGAGACCCAGTACTTC.

This clonotype was detected only a few times. The chain recombines TRBV3-2 with TRBJ2-2; TRBD1, as called in the table, went unchecked against the DNA. TRBV3-2 constitutes a pseudogene. CDR3 length equals 16 residues. CDR3 region: CASSQDPRGHTGELFF. Here the CDR3 DNA reads TGTGCCAGCAGCCAAGATCCCCGGGGACACACCGGGGAGCTGTTTTTT.

CDR3: CAISENGVRETQYF. The CDR3 nucleotides are TGTGCCATCAGTGAGAATGGGGTGAGAGAGACCCAGTACTTC. V and J are TRBV10-3 and TRBJ2-5, with D unresolved. Trimming removed 2 bases at V and 4 bases at J, with 11 bases between. The CDR3 has 14 residues. Germline V gene data show CDR1 as ENHRY and CDR2 as SYGVKD.

This clonotype was seen ten or more times. This sequence joins TRBV20-1 and TRBJ2-1; 12 nucleotides line up with TRBD2. The CDR3 covers 14 residues. J was trimmed by 8 bases and V by 5 bases; bases with no gene match: 7. Germline lookup yields CDR1 DFQATT and CDR2 SNEGSKA (reference sequence). CDR3 region: CSAPGTSGFDEQFF. In nucleotides, the CDR3 is TGCAGTGCTCCCGGGACTAGCGGGTTTGATGAGCAGTTCTTC.

This clonotype was detected many times. The rearrangement joins TRBV28 to TRBJ1-1; possibly TRBD1 for D (6 bases). The CDR3 has 15 residues. Trimming removed 5 bases at V and 6 bases at J, with 19 bases between. Looked up from germline, CDR1 is MDHEN and CDR2 is SYDVKM. CDR3 in DNA: TGTGCCAGCAGTGTAGCGCAGGGGATGAGGCCTGAAGCTTTCTTT. The encoded protein is CASSVAQGMRPEAFF.

This clonotype occurred many times. The chain employs TRBV10-3 and TRBJ2-7; perhaps TRBD1 as D (5 bases). The CDR3 extends over 13 amino acids. The germline gives CDR1 ENHRY, CDR2 SYGVKD. V shed 4 bases and J shed 3 bases, with 10 bases lying between them. CDR3 sequence: CAISAGIGYEQYF. In nucleotides, the CDR3 is TGTGCCATCAGTGCAGGGATTGGCTACGAGCAGTACTTC.

Many counts were recorded for this clonotype. This chain links TRBV6-1 with TRBJ1-1; D is unresolved. Trimming pared 4 bases from V and 1 base from J, leaving 4 bases between. Germline-derived CDR1 and CDR2 are MNHNS and SASEGT. There are 12 residues in the CDR3. CDR3 nucleotide sequence: TGTGCCAGCAGTGCAGGGAACACTGAAGCTTTCTTT. It codes for CASSAGNTEAFF.

This chain uses TRBV10-3 with TRBJ1-1, with 8 bases identical to TRBD1. V shed 6 bases and J 4 bases; nucleotides not matched to a gene: 4. The CDR3 has 13 residues. The germline V gene has CDR1 ENHRY and CDR2 SYGVKD. The CDR3 DNA is TGTGCCATCAGGGGACAGGTGGGCACTGAAGCTTTCTTT. The encoded protein is CAIRGQVGTEAFF.

This chain connects TRBV27 to TRBJ2-7; D gene uncertain. The germline V gene has CDR1 MNHEY and CDR2 SMNVEV (reference sequence). V dropped 6 bases and J dropped 3 bases, with 15 bases sitting between them. The CDR3 is made up of 14 amino acids. Here the CDR3 DNA reads TGTGCCAGCAGCCTGAACATTGGTATCTACGAGCAGTACTTC. Translating it yields CASSLNIGIYEQYF.

This clonotype was observed at least ten times. This chain connects TRBV7-2 to TRBJ2-3; 7 nucleotides align to TRBD1. From germline, CDR1 is SGHTA and CDR2 FQGNSA. There are 13 residues in the CDR3. V dropped 6 bases and J dropped 4; count of bases not matched to a gene: 4. The CDR3 coding sequence is TGTGCCAGCAGATATACAGGGGCAGATACGCAGTATTTT. This gives the protein CASRYTGADTQYF.

This clonotype came up many times. The gene calls are TRBV7-2 and TRBJ2-7; 12 bases line up with TRBD2. Germline assignment: CDR1 SGHTA and CDR2 FQGNSA. Trimming took 5 bases from V and 5 from J; bases not matched to a gene: 7. This CDR3 has 15 amino acids. CDR3 nucleotides: TGTGCCAGCAGCCCCCGACTAGCGGGAGACCACGAGCAGTACTTC. It codes for CASSPRLAGDHEQYF. Complete variable domain (other parts from reference TRBV7-2 and TRBJ2-7): GAGVSQSPSNKVTEKGKDVELRCDPISGHTALYWYRQSLGQGLEFLIYFQGNSAPDKSGLPSDRFSAERTGGSVSTLTIQRTQQEDSAVYLCASSPRLAGDHEQYFGPGTRLTVT.

This clonotype was found a few times. A read error is possible here, since a much larger clone lies one base away. This chain connects TRBV7-2 to TRBJ2-3; D possibly corresponds to TRBD1 (5 bases). CDR3 length: 16 amino acids. Per the germline V gene, CDR1 is SGHTA and CDR2 is FQGNSA. CDR3 in DNA: TGTGCCAGCAGCTCCGAAAGGGGCGGAGACACAGATGCGCAGTATTTT. Translation gives CASSSERGGDTDAQYF.

This clonotype was found many times. J is TRBJ2-7 and V is TRBV27; a weak D match, TRBD1 (5 bases). CDR3 length: 12 amino acids. CDR1 MNHEY and CDR2 SMNVEV come from the germline V gene (reference sequence). Trimming stripped 8 bases from V and 0 bases from J, with 8 bases between. This chain's CDR3 is CASGASSYEQYF. For the CDR3, the DNA is TGTGCCAGCGGGGCGAGCTCCTACGAGCAGTACTTC.